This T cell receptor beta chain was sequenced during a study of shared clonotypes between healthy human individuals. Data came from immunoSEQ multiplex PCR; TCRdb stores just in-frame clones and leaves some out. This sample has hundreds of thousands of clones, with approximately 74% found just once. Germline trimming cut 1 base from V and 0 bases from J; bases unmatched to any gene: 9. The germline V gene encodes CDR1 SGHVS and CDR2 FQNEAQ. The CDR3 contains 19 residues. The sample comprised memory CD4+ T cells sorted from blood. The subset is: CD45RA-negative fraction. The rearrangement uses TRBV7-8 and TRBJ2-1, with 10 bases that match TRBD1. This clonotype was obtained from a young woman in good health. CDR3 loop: CASSLDGTGVSSSYNEQFF. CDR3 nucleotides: TGTGCCAGCAGCTTAGACGGGACAGGGGTCTCTAGCTCCTACAATGAGCAGTTCTTC.